The present entry profiles one T cell receptor (beta chain) with its context. Its matching antigen is unknown. This specimen comes from a study of CD8 T cells in Susac syndrome. Trimming left V 5 bases short and J 10 bases short, with 8 bases between. The length of the CDR3 is 11 residues. It was with random hexamers that 0.5 to 1 ug RNA was reverse transcribed. Amplification of TCR beta CDR3 spanned 54 Vbeta and 13 Jbeta via immunoSEQ multiplex PCR. TCRdb processed the immunoSEQ multiplex PCR reads anew with MiXCR; each CDR3 protein has one entry. This repertoire shows about 400,000 distinct CDR3 sequences, 85% to 90% found once; its top ten account for more than 0.09%. TCR beta sequencing covered blood CD8+ and CD4+ T cells. It was negative isolation that provided the CD8+ and CD4+ T cells, whereas TEMRA cells were enriched by FACS. Study-wide findings and caveats: It was acknowledged in the study that its TCR sequencing and HLA analysis involved a relatively small number of individuals.

The sequencing sample was made of CD8+ T cells from PBMCs. The TCR was taken from a human donor with multiple sclerosis. The rearrangement uses TRBV12-3 or TRBV12-4 and TRBJ1-4; the D is unclear. The DNA of the CDR3 is TGTGCCAGCAGTCCATCAGGAAAACTGTTTTTT. This encodes CASSPSGKLFF.